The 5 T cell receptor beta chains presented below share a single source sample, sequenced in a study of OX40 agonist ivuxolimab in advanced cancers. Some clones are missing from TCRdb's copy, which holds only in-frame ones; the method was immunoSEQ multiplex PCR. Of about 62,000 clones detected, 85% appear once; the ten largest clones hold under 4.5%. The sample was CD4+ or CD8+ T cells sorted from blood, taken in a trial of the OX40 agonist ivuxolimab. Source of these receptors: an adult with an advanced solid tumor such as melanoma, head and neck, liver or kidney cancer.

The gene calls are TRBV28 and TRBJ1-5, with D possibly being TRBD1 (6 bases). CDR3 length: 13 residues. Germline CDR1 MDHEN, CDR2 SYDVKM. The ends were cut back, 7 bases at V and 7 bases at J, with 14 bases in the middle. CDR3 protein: CASTTGFGQPQHF. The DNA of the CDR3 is TGTGCCAGCACCACAGGGTTTGGGCAGCCCCAGCATTTT.

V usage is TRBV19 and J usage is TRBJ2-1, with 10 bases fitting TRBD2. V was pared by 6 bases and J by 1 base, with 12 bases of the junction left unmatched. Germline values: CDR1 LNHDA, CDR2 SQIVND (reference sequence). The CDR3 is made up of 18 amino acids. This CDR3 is CASRGTSALKGSYNEQFF. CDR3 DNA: TGTGCCAGTAGGGGGACTAGCGCCCTCAAAGGGTCCTACAATGAGCAGTTCTTC.

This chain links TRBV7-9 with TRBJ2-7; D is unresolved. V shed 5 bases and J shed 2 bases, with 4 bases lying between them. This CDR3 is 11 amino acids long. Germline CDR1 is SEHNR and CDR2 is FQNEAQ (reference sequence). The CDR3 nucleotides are TGTGCCAGCAGCACCACCTACGAGCAGTACTTC. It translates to CASSTTYEQYF.

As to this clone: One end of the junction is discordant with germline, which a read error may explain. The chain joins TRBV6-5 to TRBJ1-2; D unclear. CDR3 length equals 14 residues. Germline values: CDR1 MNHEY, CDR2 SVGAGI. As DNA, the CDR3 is TGTGCCAGCAGCTACTCGTCGAATAACTATGGCTACACCTTC. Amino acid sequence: CASSYSSNNYGYTF.

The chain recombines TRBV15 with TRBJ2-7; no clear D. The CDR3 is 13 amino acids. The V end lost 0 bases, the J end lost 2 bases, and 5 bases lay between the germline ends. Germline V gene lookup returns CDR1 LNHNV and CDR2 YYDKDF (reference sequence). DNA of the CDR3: TGTGCCACCAGCAGAGAGACACCCTACGAGCAGTACTTC. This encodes CATSRETPYEQYF.